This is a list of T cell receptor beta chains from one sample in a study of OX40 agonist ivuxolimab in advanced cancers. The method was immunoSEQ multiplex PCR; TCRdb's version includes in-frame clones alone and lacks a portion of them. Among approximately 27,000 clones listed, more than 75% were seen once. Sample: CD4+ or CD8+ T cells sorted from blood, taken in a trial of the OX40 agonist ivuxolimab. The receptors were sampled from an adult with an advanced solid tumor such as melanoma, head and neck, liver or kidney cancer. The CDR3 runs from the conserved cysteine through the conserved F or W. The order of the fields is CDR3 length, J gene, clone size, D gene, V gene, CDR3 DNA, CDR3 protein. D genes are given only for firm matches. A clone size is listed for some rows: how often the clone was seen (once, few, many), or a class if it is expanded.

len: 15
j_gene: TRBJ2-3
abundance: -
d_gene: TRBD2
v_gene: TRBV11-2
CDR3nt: TGTGCCAGCAGCTTTACTAGCGGGACCACAGATACGCAGTATTTT
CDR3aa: CASSFTSGTTDTQYF

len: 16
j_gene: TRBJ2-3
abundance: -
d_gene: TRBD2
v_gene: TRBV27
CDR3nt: TGTGCCAGCAGCCCCTTCGGGGCGGGAGTTTTAGATACGCAGTATTTT
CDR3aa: CASSPFGAGVLDTQYF

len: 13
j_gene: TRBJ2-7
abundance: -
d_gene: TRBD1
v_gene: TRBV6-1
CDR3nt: TGTGCCAGCAATGGACAGGGGGCGACCGAGCAGTACTTC
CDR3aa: CASNGQGATEQYF

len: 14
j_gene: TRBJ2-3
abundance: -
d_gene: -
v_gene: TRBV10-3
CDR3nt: TGTGCCATCAGTGAGGGAGTGGGCACAGATACGCAGTATTTT
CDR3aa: CAISEGVGTDTQYF

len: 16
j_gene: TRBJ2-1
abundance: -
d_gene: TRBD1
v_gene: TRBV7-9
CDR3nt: TGTGCCAGCAGCTTATCCGGGACAGGGAGGGACAATGAGCAGTTCTTC
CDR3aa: CASSLSGTGRDNEQFF

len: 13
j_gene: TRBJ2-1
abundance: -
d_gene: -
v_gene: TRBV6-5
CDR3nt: TGTGCCAGCAGTTACTCGACTAGTTCTGAGCAGTTCTTC
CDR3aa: CASSYSTSSEQFF

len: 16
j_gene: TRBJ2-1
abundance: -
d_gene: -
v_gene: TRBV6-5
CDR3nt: TGTGCCAGCAGTTACACGCCCGGCCGTTCCCCATATGAGCAGTTCTTC
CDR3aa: CASSYTPGRSPYEQFF

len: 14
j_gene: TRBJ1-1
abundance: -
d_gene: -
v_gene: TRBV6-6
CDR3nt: TGTGCCAGCAGTTACGTGGCAATGAACACTGAAGCTTTCTTT
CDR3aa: CASSYVAMNTEAFF

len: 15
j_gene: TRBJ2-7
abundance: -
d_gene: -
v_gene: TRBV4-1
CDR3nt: TGCGCCAGCAGCCAAGGTGGCCAGGGAAGTTACGAGCAGTACTTC
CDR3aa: CASSQGGQGSYEQYF

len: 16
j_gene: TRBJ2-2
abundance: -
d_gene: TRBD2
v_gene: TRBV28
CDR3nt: TGTGCCAGCAGTTTAAGCGGGAGGACCTACTTCGGGGAGCTGTTTTTT
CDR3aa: CASSLSGRTYFGELFF

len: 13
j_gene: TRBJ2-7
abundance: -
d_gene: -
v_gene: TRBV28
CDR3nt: TGTGCCAGCAGACACAGGGTCACCTACGAGCAGTACTTC
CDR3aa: CASRHRVTYEQYF

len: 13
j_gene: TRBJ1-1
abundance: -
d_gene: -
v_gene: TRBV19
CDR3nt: TGTGCCAGTAGTAACAGTTTAAACACTGAAGCTTTCTTT
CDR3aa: CASSNSLNTEAFF

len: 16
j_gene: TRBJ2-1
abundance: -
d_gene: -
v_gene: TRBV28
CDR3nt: TGTGCCAGCAGTTTAGGGGGGGCTTCCTCCTACAATGAGCAGTTCTTC
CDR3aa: CASSLGGASSYNEQFF

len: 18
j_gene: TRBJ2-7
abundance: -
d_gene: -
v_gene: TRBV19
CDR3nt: TGTGCCAGTAGTATAGATCATTTCGGCCAGGGGATGACCTACGAGCAGTACTTC
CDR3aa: CASSIDHFGQGMTYEQYF

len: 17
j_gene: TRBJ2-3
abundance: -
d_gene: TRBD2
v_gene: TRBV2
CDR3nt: TGTGCCAGCAGTGAGGTCATTAGCGGGAGGGACCCAGATACGCAGTATTTT
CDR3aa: CASSEVISGRDPDTQYF

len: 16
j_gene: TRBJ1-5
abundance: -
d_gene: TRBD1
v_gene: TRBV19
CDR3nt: TGTGCCAGTAGTGCTCGCCAGGGGGTAGGGGGTCAGCCCCAGCATTTT
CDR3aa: CASSARQGVGGQPQHF

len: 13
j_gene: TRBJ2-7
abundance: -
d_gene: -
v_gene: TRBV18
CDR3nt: TGTGCCAGCTCCGAAGCGGCATCCTACGAGCAGTACTTC
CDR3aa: CASSEAASYEQYF

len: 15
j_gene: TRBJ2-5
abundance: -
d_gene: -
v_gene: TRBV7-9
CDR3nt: TGTGCCAGCAGCTTAGTGCTGGGGACGATGGAGACCCAGTACTTC
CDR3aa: CASSLVLGTMETQYF

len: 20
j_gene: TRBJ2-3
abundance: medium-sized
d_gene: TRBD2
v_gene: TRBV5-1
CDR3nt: TGCGCCAGCAGCCGCGCGAGGCTGACTAGCGGGAGGTCCTTCACAGATACGCAGTATTTT
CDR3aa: CASSRARLTSGRSFTDTQYF

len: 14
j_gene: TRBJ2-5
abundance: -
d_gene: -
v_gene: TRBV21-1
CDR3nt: TGTGCCAGCAGCAGAAAGACAGGGGCTAAGGAGCAGTACTTC
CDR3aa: CASSRKTGAKEQYF

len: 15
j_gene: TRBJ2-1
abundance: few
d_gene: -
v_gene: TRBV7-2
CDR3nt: TGTGCCAGCAGCCCAGGCCCCGACTCCTACAATGAGCAGTTCTTC
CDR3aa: CASSPGPDSYNEQFF

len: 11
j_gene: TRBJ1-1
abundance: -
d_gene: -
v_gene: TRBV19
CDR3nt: TGTGCCAGTAGGACGGCTGGTGAAGCTTTCTTT
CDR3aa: CASRTAGEAFF

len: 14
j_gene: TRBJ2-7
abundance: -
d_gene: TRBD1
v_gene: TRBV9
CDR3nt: TGTGCCAGCAGCGCCGGGACAGGGGGCTCCGAGCAGTACTTC
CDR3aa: CASSAGTGGSEQYF

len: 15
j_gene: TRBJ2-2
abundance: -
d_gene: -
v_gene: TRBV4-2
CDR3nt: TGTGCCAGCAGCCATCTACAGGGCGCGGGCGGGGAGCTGTTTTTT
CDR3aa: CASSHLQGAGGELFF

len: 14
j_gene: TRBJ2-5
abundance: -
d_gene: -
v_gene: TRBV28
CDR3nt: TGTGCCAGCACCTCTGTGAGGGGGGTGGAGACCCAGTACTTC
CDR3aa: CASTSVRGVETQYF

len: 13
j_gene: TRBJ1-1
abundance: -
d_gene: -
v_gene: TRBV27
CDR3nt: TGTGCCAGCAGTTTATCGGGGTTGGCTGAAGCTTTCTTT
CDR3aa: CASSLSGLAEAFF

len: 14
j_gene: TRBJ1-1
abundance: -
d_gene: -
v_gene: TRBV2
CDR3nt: TGTGCCAGCAGTGGCCACGGACAGTTCATGGAAGCTTTCTTT
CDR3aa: CASSGHGQFMEAFF

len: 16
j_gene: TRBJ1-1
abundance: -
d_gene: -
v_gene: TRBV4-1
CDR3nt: TGCGCCAGCAGCCAAGACTCGGGTAGGGTGAACACTGAAGCTTTCTTT
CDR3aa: CASSQDSGRVNTEAFF

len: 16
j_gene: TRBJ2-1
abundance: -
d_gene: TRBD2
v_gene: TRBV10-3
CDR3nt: TGTGCCATCAGTGACACGACTAGCGGGCCCTACAATGAGCAGTTCTTC
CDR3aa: CAISDTTSGPYNEQFF

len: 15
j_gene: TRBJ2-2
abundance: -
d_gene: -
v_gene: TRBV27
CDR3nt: TGTGCCAGCCTAGGGTACGACACTAACACCGGGGAGCTGTTTTTT
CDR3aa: CASLGYDTNTGELFF

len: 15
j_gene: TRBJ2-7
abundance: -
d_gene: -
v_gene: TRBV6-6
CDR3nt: TGTGCCAGCAGTTCAGGACGGACGGTCGAAAAGGAGCAGTACTTC
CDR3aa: CASSSGRTVEKEQYF

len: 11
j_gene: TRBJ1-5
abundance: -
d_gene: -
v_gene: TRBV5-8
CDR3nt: TGTGCCAGCAGCCATAATCAGCCCCAGCATTTT
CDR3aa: CASSHNQPQHF

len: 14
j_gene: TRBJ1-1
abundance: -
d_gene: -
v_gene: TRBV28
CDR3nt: TGTGCCAGCAGTCCACTAATAAGGGTAGGCTCAGCTTTCTTT
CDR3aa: CASSPLIRVGSAFF

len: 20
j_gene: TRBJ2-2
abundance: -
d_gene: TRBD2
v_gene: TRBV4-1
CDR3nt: TGCGCCAGCAGCCAAGGTCCCCCCGGGGTAGCGGGAGAGGGGCCCGGGGAGCTGTTTTTT
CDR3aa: CASSQGPPGVAGEGPGELFF

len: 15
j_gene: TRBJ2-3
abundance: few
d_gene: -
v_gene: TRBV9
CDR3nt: TGTGCCAGCAGCGTAGAAGGGGGGTCGGCAGATACGCAGTATTTT
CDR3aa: CASSVEGGSADTQYF

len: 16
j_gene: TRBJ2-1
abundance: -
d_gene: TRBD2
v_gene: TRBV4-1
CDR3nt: TGCGCCAGCAGCCAAGATCCAGGACTAGCGAACAATGAGCAGTTCTTC
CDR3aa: CASSQDPGLANNEQFF

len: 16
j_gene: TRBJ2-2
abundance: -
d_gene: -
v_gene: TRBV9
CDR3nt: TGTGCCAGCAGCGTAGAAGTAGCGGCGAACACCGGGGAGCTGTTTTTT
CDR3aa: CASSVEVAANTGELFF

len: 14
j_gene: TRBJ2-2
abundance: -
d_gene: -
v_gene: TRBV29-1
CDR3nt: TGCAGCGTAGGGCCGGGACTCAACACCGGGGAGCTGTTTTTT
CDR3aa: CSVGPGLNTGELFF

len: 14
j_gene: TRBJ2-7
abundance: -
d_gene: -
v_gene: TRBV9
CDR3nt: TGTGCCAGCAGCGAGGGGGACTTCTCCTACGAGCAGTACTTC
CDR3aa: CASSEGDFSYEQYF

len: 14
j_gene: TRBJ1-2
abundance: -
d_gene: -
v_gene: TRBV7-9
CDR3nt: TGTGCCAGCAGACCTTCGGGGGCCGACTATGGCTACACCTTC
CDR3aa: CASRPSGADYGYTF

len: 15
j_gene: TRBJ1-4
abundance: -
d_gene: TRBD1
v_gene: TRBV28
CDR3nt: TGTGCCAGCAGTTTAGAGGACAGGAAAGCTGAAAAACTGTTTTTT
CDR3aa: CASSLEDRKAEKLFF

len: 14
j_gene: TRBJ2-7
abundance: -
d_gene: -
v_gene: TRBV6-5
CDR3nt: TGTGCCAGCAGTAGCTTGACAGGTAGCTACGAGCAGTACTTC
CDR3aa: CASSSLTGSYEQYF

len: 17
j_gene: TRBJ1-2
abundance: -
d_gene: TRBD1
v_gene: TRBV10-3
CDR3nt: TGTGCCATCAGTGAGATCCTCTATAGCCGACAGGGGGATGGCTACACCTTC
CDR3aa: CAISEILYSRQGDGYTF